A single sample is the source of the 22 T cell receptor beta chains below, sequenced in a study of T cells in Graves' hyperthyroidism and ophthalmopathy. Amplification of TCR beta CDR3 regions used RNA as the template. HTBI primers were the set used in a first-round RT-PCR of the TCR CDR3. TCRdb recomputed calls from the multiplex PCR reads with MiXCR, one row per CDR3 protein. Of roughly 700,000 distinct CDR3 sequences in the sample, 14% were seen once. The specimen sequenced was blood. All receptors derive from a woman younger than 35 with Graves' hyperthyroidism.

This clonotype has ten or more counts. The junction and the germline gene differ at one end; a read error may be behind it. The V and J genes are TRBV13 and TRBJ2-1; 8 nucleotides align to TRBD1. This CDR3 is 15 amino acids long. CDR1 and CDR2 from the germline V gene are PRHDT and FYEKMQ (reference sequence). Here the CDR3 reads CASSARSRTGNVQFF. The CDR3 region has the DNA TGTGCCAGCAGCGCCCGGTCCCGGACAGGGAATGTGCAGTTCTTC.

The chain has TRBV20-1 and TRBJ2-1; 10 nucleotides line up with TRBD2. The CDR3 spans 14 residues. The junction had 9 bases not matched to a gene; V was cut back by 3 bases and J by 10 bases. The germline V gene has CDR1 DFQATT and CDR2 SNEGSKA (reference sequence). The CDR3 nucleotides read TGCAGTGCTAGGACAGCGGGAGGGTCCCGCGAGCAGTTCTTC. Encoded protein: CSARTAGGSREQFF.

This clonotype was picked up many times. V and J are TRBV7-9 and TRBJ2-1, with 12 bases identical to TRBD2. CDR1 SEHNR and CDR2 FQNEAQ come from the germline V gene (reference sequence). Trimming cost V 4 bases and J 6 bases; bases outside gene matches: 1. This CDR3 has 14 residues. CDR3 in DNA: TGTGCCAGCAGCTCGACTAGCGGGGGCAATGAGCAGTTCTTC. Translating gives CASSSTSGGNEQFF. Using reference TRBV7-9 and TRBJ2-1 for the parts outside the CDR3, the full variable domain is DTGVSQNPRHKITKRGQNVTFRCDPISEHNRLYWYRQTLGQGPEFLTYFQNEAQLEKSRLLSDRFSAERPKGSFSTLEIQRTEQGDSAMYLCASSSTSGGNEQFFGPGTRLTVL.

There are many counts of this clonotype. The V call is TRBV28, the J call TRBJ2-7; 11 bases map to TRBD2. Per germline, CDR1 MDHEN and CDR2 SYDVKM. V was pared by 2 bases and J by 5 bases, with 5 bases of the junction left unmatched. The CDR3 is 15 amino acids. CDR3: CASSLGLAGLHEQYF. CDR3 DNA: TGTGCCAGCAGTTTAGGACTAGCGGGTTTGCACGAGCAGTACTTC.

This clonotype was counted a few times. The chain combines TRBV6-5 with TRBJ2-5; 8 bases are shared with TRBD2. CDR3 length equals 17 residues. The V segment lost 2 bases and the J segment 4 bases; nucleotides outside the gene matches: 12. Germline CDR1 and CDR2: MNHEY and SVGAGI. The CDR3 region has the DNA TGTGCCAGCAGTTACCCCGGGACTAGGGTGGGCGGAGAGACCCAGTACTTC. It codes for CASSYPGTRVGGETQYF.

This chain links TRBV20-1 with TRBJ2-5; 7 bases are a match to TRBD1. There are 14 residues in the CDR3. The junction had 4 bases not matched to a gene; V was cut back by 1 base and J by 2 bases. Germline V gene data show CDR1 as DFQATT and CDR2 as SNEGSKA (reference sequence). CDR3 loop: CSARGVDRQETQYF. CDR3 sequence (DNA): TGCAGTGCTAGAGGGGTGGACAGGCAAGAGACCCAGTACTTC.

The rearrangement uses TRBV28 and TRBJ2-3, with 10 bases lining up with TRBD2. Germline CDR1 and CDR2: MDHEN and SYDVKM. V lost 8 bases, J lost 1 base, and 15 bases stayed unmatched. The CDR3 is 18 residues long. CDR3 bases: TGTGCCAGCTGGGATGGTCTAGCGGGAGCATCCCGCACAGATACGCAGTATTTT. Translated: CASWDGLAGASRTDTQYF. The full variable domain, in which reference TRBV28 and TRBJ2-3 provide the parts outside the CDR3, is DVKVTQSSRYLVKRTGEKVFLECVQDMDHENMFWYRQDPGLGLRLIYFSYDVKMKEKGDIPEGYSVSREKKERFSLILESASTNQTSMYLCASWDGLAGASRTDTQYFGPGTRLTVL.

The chain carries TRBV19 and TRBJ2-5, with 8 bases identical to TRBD2. With V trimmed by 2 bases and J by 5 bases, 4 bases remained unmatched. Germline V lookup: CDR1 LNHDA, CDR2 SQIVND (reference sequence). CDR3 length: 14 residues. The CDR3 region has the DNA TGTGCCAGTAGTATAAGCGGGACTAGGGAGACCCAGTACTTC. It encodes CASSISGTRETQYF.

This clonotype was counted many times. The chain uses TRBV24-1 and TRBJ2-3, with 8 bases that match TRBD2. The CDR3 covers 17 residues. Germline V CDR1 and CDR2: KGHDR, SFDVKD. J lost 0 bases, V lost 0 bases, and 4 bases had no gene match. The CDR3 DNA is TGTGCCACCAGTGATTTGAGGGCTAGCGGGAGCACAGATACGCAGTATTTT. Amino acid sequence: CATSDLRASGSTDTQYF.

This clonotype showed up many times. The J gene is TRBJ2-7, the V gene TRBV15; 7 bases match TRBD2. Trimming cost V 0 bases and J 7 bases; bases outside gene matches: 12. The CDR3 spans 16 residues. Germline CDR1 reads LNHNV; CDR2 reads YYDKDF (reference sequence). As DNA, the CDR3 is TGTGCCACCAGCAGAGACCCGATAGCGGGTCCCTGGGAGCAGTACTTC. Encoded protein: CATSRDPIAGPWEQYF.

The sample holds a few counts of this clonotype. This sequence joins TRBV7-3 and TRBJ2-7; 10 positions agree with TRBD1. The ends lost 5 bases at V and 6 bases at J; junction bases unmatched: 7. The CDR3 totals 14 residues. Germline assignment: CDR1 SGHTA and CDR2 FQGTGA. The CDR3 sequence: CASSPTGGVGEQYF. CDR3 nucleotides: TGTGCCAGCAGCCCGACAGGGGGCGTGGGCGAGCAGTACTTC.

The chain couples TRBV7-9 to TRBJ1-1, with no clear D. V gave up 7 bases and J gave up 3 bases, with 9 bases separating them. CDR1 and CDR2 from the germline V gene are SEHNR and FQNEAQ (reference sequence). The CDR3 spans 12 residues. The CDR3 here is CASTQTDTEAFF. The CDR3 bases are TGTGCCAGCACCCAAACTGACACTGAAGCTTTCTTT.

This clonotype was seen ten or more times. V gene TRBV6-1 combines with J gene TRBJ1-1; D not certain. The germline V and J ends were trimmed by 7 bases and 2 bases, with 8 bases remaining between them. This CDR3 spans 12 amino acids. Germline CDR1 is MNHNS and CDR2 is SASEGT. The CDR3 DNA reads as TGTGCCAGCACCTCCTTCAACACTGAAGCTTTCTTT. This codes for CASTSFNTEAFF.

This clonotype was picked up many times. The chain combines TRBV18 with TRBJ2-4, with 8 bases that match TRBD1. The V and J ends lost 4 bases and 0 bases, in that order; junction bases with no gene match: 5. The length of the CDR3 is 16 residues. From germline, CDR1 is KGHSH and CDR2 LQKENI. The CDR3 protein is CASSRTGSIAKNIQYF. CDR3 sequence (DNA): TGTGCCAGCTCACGGACAGGGAGCATAGCCAAAAACATTCAGTACTTC.

The chain is built from TRBV6-1 and TRBJ2-1, with 9 bases lining up with TRBD2. The germline V gene encodes CDR1 MNHNS and CDR2 SASEGT. V was clipped by 6 bases and J by 4 bases; unmatched bases: 7. This CDR3 has 15 residues. CDR3 amino acids: CASSYSGSGYNEQFF. The CDR3 DNA reads TGTGCCAGCAGCTATAGCGGGAGTGGGTACAATGAGCAGTTCTTC.

On this clonotype itself: With a much larger clone just one base away, this may be a read error. It is likely a read error, because the conserved phenylalanine at the end of the CDR3 is missing. The chain carries TRBV20-1 and TRBJ2-3; 8 bases match TRBD2. The CDR3 runs to 14 residues. The germline gives CDR1 DFQATT, CDR2 SNEGSKA (reference sequence). The V and J ends lost 5 bases and 1 base, in that order; junction bases with no gene match: 5. In nucleotides, the CDR3 is TGCAGTGCTCGAGCGACTAGCGGCACAGATACGCAGTATCTT. Protein sequence: CSARATSGTDTQYL.

This clonotype came up once. This chain joins TRBV4-3 and TRBJ1-2; D remains ambiguous. Between the trimmed V and J ends, which lost 4 bases and 2 bases, there was a span of 11 bases. Germline V gives CDR1 LGHNA, CDR2 YSLEER. The CDR3 consists of 14 residues. CDR3 sequence reads: CASSPYGGNYGYTF. The CDR3 coding sequence is TGCGCCAGCAGCCCGTATGGAGGAAACTATGGCTACACCTTC.

This clonotype occurred many times. The J gene is TRBJ2-7, the V gene TRBV5-8, with TRBD1 identical over 9 bases. CDR1 SGHTS and CDR2 YDEGEE come from the germline V gene. This CDR3 is built from 15 residues. V shed 2 bases and J 3 bases; nucleotides not matched to a gene: 6. CDR3 coding DNA: TGTGCCAGCAGCTTCCCCACAGGGGGCATCTACGAGCAGTACTTC. Translating it yields CASSFPTGGIYEQYF.

The chain recombines TRBV5-1 with TRBJ1-2; D is unclear. The CDR3 contains 14 residues. Germline V lookup: CDR1 SGHRS, CDR2 YFSETQ. Trimming took off 0 bases at V and 8 bases at J, with 14 bases between the two ends. CDR3 bases: TGCGCCAGCAGCTTGGGGGAGCTCCCTCTCGGCTACACCTTC. Translation: CASSLGELPLGYTF.

The chain employs TRBV4-3 and TRBJ1-2; no clear D. CDR3 length: 16 amino acids. V shed 0 bases and J shed 8 bases, with 19 bases lying between them. The germline V gene has CDR1 LGHNA and CDR2 YSLEER. The CDR3 DNA sequence: TGCGCCAGCAGCCAAGATCTGGTCAGATTAAGGATAGGCTACACCTTC. Protein product: CASSQDLVRLRIGYTF.

The chain carries TRBV20-1 and TRBJ2-7; 9 bases map to TRBD1. The J segment lost 7 bases and the V segment lost 3 bases, leaving 16 bases of the junction unmatched. Germline V CDR1 and CDR2: DFQATT, SNEGSKA (reference sequence). There are 16 residues in the CDR3. The CDR3 DNA is TGCAGTGCTAGGGCTTATGACGCGGGGACAGGGAAGGAGCAGTACTTC. Translating gives CSARAYDAGTGKEQYF.

The rearrangement joins TRBV5-8 to TRBJ2-1, with D tentatively TRBD1 (6 bases). Trimming removed 5 bases at V and 5 bases at J, with 14 bases between. CDR1 and CDR2 (germline): SGHTS, YDEGEE. The CDR3 length is 14 residues. The CDR3 DNA reads TGTGCCAGCAGATCGACAGGACGGGACAATGAGCAGTTCTTC. It specifies CASRSTGRDNEQFF.